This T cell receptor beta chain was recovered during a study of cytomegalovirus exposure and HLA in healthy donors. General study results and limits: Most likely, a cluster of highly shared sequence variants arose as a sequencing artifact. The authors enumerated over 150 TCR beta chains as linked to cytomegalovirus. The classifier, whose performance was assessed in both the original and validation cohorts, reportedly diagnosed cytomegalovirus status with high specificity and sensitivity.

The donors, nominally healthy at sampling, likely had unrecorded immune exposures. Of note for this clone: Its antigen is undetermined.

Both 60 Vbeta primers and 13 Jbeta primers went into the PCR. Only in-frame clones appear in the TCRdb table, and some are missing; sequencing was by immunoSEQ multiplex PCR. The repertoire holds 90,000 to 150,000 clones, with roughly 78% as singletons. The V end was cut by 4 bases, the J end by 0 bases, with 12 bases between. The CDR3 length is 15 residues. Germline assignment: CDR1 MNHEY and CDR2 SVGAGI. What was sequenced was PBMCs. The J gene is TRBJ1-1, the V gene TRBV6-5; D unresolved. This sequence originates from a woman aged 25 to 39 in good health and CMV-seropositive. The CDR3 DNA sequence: TGTGCCAGCAGTTCTCGGGGATTACTGAACACTGAAGCTTTCTTT. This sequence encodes CASSSRGLLNTEAFF.